The present TCR beta chain was sequenced within a study of T cells in Graves' hyperthyroidism and ophthalmopathy. Study outcomes and limitations: Ophthalmopathy cases were set apart from stable hyperthyroidism by a 13 V-J model.

TCR beta CDR3 regions were amplified from RNA. The study used the HTBI primer set for a first-round RT-PCR of the TCR CDR3. In TCRdb, the multiplex PCR reads were re-called with MiXCR into one record per CDR3 protein. The sample has 450,000 to 500,000 distinct CDR3 sequences; 22% are singletons. As to this clonotype: Its antigen is unidentified.

There are 15 residues in the CDR3. The chain couples TRBV3-2 to TRBJ2-3. TRBV3-2 is a pseudogene segment. The clonotype was recovered from a woman between 70 and 85 years old with Graves' ophthalmopathy. Source material: blood. As DNA, the CDR3 is TGTGCCAGCAGCCAAGAAGACGGGAGAACAGATACGCAGTATTTT. Residues: CASSQEDGRTDTQYF.